This T cell receptor (beta chain) was observed in a study of molecular identifiers for immune sequencing clone quantification. In the study overall: RNA from approximately 20,000 or 98,000 naive CD8 cells was split five ways in replicates, with four sequenced.

Methods described previously, with TCR primers listed, were used for bulk TCR libraries. TCRdb recomputed calls from the PCR reads with MiXCR, one row per CDR3 protein. The repertoire consists of more than 550,000 distinct CDR3 sequences, with about 25% occurring once and the leading ten covering about 0.78%. Germline V gene lookup returns CDR1 MDHEN and CDR2 SYDVKM. V was clipped by 2 bases and J by 12 bases; unmatched bases: 9. This CDR3 has 13 residues. General observations from the study: The study reportedly detected spiked Jurkat TCR RNA from one cell among around 1 million naive cells. Clones that had above 20 RNA copies took up over 99% of effector molecules but under 1% in naive cells.

Comments on this clonotype: Its antigen is unidentified. A clone one base away is much larger, so this may be a read error.

The clonotype comes from a human donor in good health. Some libraries in this study had Jurkat cell RNA spiked in. Sequences were obtained from naive CD8+ T cells from blood, with Jurkat cell RNA spiked in. Subset: FACS-sorted CD8+CD4-CCR7+CD45RA+ naive T cells. This chain joins TRBV28 and TRBJ2-7, with TRBD1 matching over 8 bases. CDR3 region: CASSLSQGASRYF. Here the CDR3 DNA reads TGTGCCAGCAGTTTAAGCCAGGGGGCTAGTCGGTACTTC.